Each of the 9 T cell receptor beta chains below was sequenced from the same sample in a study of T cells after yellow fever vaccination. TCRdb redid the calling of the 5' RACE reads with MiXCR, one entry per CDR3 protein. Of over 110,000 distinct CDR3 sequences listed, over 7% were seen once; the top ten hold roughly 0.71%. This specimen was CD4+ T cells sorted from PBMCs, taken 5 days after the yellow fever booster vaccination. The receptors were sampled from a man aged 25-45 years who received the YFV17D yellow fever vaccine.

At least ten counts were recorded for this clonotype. The CDR3 region has the DNA TGTGCCAGCATTCTTAGCGCCAATTACAATGAGCAGTTCTTC. Residues: CASILSANYNEQFF. The rearrangement joins TRBV6-1 to TRBJ2-1; D is possibly TRBD2 (5 bases). V was shortened by 7 bases and J by 4 bases, with 14 bases between the two germline ends. The CDR3 sequence is 14 residues long. Germline lookup yields CDR1 MNHNS and CDR2 SASEGT.

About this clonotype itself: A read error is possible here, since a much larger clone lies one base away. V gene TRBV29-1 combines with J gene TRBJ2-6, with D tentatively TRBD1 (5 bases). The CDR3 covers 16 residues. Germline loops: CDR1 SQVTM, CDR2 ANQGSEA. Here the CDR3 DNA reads TGCAGCGTTGAAGTACATATGCAGTCTGGGGCCTACGTCCTGACTTTC. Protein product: CSVEVHMQSGAYVLTF.

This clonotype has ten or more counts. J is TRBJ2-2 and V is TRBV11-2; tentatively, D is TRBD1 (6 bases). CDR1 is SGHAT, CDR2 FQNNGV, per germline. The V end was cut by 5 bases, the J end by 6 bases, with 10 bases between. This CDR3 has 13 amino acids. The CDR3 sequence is CASSQGFSGELFF. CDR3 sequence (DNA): TGTGCCAGCAGCCAGGGGTTCTCCGGGGAGCTGTTTTTT. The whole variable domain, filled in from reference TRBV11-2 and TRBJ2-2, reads EAGVAQSPRYKIIEKRQSVAFWCNPISGHATLYWYQQILGQGPKLLIQFQNNGVVDDSQLPKDRFSAERLKGVDSTLKIQPAKLEDSAVYLCASSQGFSGELFFGEGSRLTVL.

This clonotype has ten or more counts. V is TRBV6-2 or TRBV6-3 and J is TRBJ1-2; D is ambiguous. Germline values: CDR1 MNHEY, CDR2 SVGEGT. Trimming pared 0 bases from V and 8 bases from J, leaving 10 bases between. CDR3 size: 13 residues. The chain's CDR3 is CASSYSTGLGYTF. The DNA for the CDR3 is TGTGCCAGCAGTTACTCAACGGGCCTAGGCTACACCTTC.

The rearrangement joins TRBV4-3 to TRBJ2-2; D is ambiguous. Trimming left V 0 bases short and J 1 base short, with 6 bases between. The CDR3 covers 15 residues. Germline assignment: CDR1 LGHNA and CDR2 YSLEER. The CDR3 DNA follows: TGCGCCAGCAGCCAAGACTGGAGGAACACCGGGGAGCTGTTTTTT. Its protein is CASSQDWRNTGELFF.

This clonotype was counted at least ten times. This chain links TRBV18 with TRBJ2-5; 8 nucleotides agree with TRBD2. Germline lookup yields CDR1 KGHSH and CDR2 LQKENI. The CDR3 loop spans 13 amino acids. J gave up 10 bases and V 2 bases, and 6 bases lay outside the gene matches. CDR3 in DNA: TGTGCCAGCTCACCAACTAGCGGATGGGACCAGTACTTC. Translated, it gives CASSPTSGWDQYF.

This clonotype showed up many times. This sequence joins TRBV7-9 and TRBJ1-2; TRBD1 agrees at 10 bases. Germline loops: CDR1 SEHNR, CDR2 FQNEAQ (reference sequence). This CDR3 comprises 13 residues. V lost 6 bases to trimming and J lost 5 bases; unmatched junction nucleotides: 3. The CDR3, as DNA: TGTGCCAGCAGTTTGGGACAGGGGTATGGCTACACCTTC. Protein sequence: CASSLGQGYGYTF. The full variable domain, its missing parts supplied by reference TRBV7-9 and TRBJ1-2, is DTGVSQNPRHKITKRGQNVTFRCDPISEHNRLYWYRQTLGQGPEFLTYFQNEAQLEKSRLLSDRFSAERPKGSFSTLEIQRTEQGDSAMYLCASSLGQGYGYTFGSGTRLTVV.

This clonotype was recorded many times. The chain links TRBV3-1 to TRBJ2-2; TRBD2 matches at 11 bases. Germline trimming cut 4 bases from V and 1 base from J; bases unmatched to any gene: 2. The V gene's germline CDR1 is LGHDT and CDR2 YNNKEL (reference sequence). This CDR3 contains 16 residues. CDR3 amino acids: CASSLGLAGNTGELFF. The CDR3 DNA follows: TGTGCCAGCAGCCTTGGACTAGCGGGGAACACCGGGGAGCTGTTTTTT.

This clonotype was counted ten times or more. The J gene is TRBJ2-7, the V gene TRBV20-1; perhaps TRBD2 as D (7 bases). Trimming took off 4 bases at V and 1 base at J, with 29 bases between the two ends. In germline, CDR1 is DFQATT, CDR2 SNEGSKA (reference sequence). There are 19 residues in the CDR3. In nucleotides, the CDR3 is TGCAGTGCTAAGAGGAGGGGGGGCACGTACCAAAGCGGTTCCTACGAGCAGTACTTC. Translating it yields CSAKRRGGTYQSGSYEQYF.